This TCR beta chain was found in a study of molecular identifiers for immune sequencing clone quantification. Study in general: Replicates partitioned RNA from approximately 22,000 or 94,000 naive CD8 cells into five parts, sequencing four. Overall study results and limits: Clone sizes that are highly expanded could be underestimated when identical TCR molecules share a barcode. Clones above 20 RNA copies contained over 99% of effector molecules and under 1% of naive molecules.

CDR1 and CDR2 (germline): SNHLY, FYNNEI. J gave up 4 bases and V 2 bases, and 4 bases lay outside the gene matches. The length of the CDR3 is 16 residues. Sorting captured naive CD8 T cells as CD8+CD4-CCR7+CD45RA+. This clonotype came up a few times. Its antigen remains unknown. A single record per CDR3 protein comes from TCRdb applying MiXCR to the PCR reads. The sample yields about 320,000 distinct CDR3 sequences, around 21% seen once. Sequenced sample: naive CD8+ T cells from blood, with Jurkat cell RNA spiked in. Subset described: FACS-sorted CD8+CD4-CCR7+CD45RA+ naive T cells. This clonotype originated in a human donor in good health. Some libraries in this study had Jurkat cell RNA spiked in. The chain uses TRBV2 and TRBJ2-2; TRBD1 agrees at 10 bases. The CDR3 nucleotides are TGTGCCAGCAGTGAATCAGGACAGGGGGGCACCGGGGAGCTGTTTTTT. Protein: CASSESGQGGTGELFF. The full variable domain, in which reference TRBV2 and TRBJ2-2 provide the parts outside the CDR3, is EPEVTQTPSHQVTQMGQEVILRCVPISNHLYFYWYRQILGQKVEFLVSFYNNEISEKSEIFDDQFSVERPDGSNFTLKIRSTKLEDSAMYFCASSESGQGGTGELFFGEGSRLTVL.